This T cell receptor beta chain was recorded in a study of blood T cell repertoires in COVID-19. On the study more broadly: The samples span acute and convalescent COVID-19 from the United States, Italy and Spain.

The CDR3 totals 15 residues. The V end was cut by 7 bases, the J end by 5 bases, with 20 bases between. In germline, CDR1 is MDHEN, CDR2 SYDVKM. How the authors handled the data: Nucleated cell number was recorded as an estimate derived from reference gene primer amplification. Only in-frame clones appear in the TCRdb table, and some are missing; sequencing was by immunoSEQ multiplex PCR. V and J calls and clone size are given by that table; D and trimming were obtained from the DNA. The sample includes 300,000 or so clones, about nine tenths of them seen just once. Cohort allocation depended upon clinical history that participants reported. All exposed participants met a person with COVID-19 within 2 weeks before entering the study.

Sequencing input: PBMCs or T cells enriched from blood (not recorded which). This receptor was taken from a woman in her forties or fifties who had been exposed to COVID-19. This chain joins TRBV28 and TRBJ1-2; D may be TRBD1 (6 bases). The CDR3, as DNA: TGTGCCAGCATCACTCGCAGGGGTTTGGTGTATGGCTACACCTTC. It specifies CASITRRGLVYGYTF.